The next 27 T cell receptor beta chains were all read from a single sample in a study of vaccination and CD4 T cells after COVID-19. No antigen has been identified for these receptors. The Oncomine TCR Beta short-read assay generated sequence data from the DNA of cultured CD4+ T cells. TCRdb fed the PCR reads into MiXCR, producing one record per CDR3 protein. The profile shows roughly 16,000 distinct CDR3 sequences, approximately 84% of them singletons. The treatment here: approximately 10-day PBMC culture with coronavirus spike peptide pools or control peptides (ViraFEST assay). The sequencing used CD4+ T cells from blood, cultured in vitro, collected after SARS-CoV-2 vaccination. Source of these receptors: a human donor who received a COVID-19 vaccine.

The gene calls are TRBV7-9 and TRBJ1-3; D is undetermined. With 0 bases removed from V and 0 bases from J, the gap between germline ends came to 9 bases. Germline values: CDR1 SEHNR, CDR2 FQNEAQ (reference sequence). This CDR3 has 16 residues. CDR3 loop: CASSLARGYSGNTIYF. CDR3 sequence (DNA): TGTGCCAGCAGCTTAGCTCGGGGATACTCTGGAAACACCATATATTTT.

This clonotype was seen only a few times. The rearrangement joins TRBV5-5 to TRBJ1-1; D is uncertain. V was cut by 1 base and J by 10 bases, with 17 bases left in between. CDR1 and CDR2 (germline): SGHKS, YYEKEE (reference sequence). The CDR3 loop spans 14 amino acids. The CDR3 DNA follows: TGTGCCAGCAGCTTGATTATACCGGTCGGAGTAGCTTTCTTT. This translates into CASSLIIPVGVAFF.

This clonotype was detected once. J is TRBJ2-3 and V is TRBV6-2 or TRBV6-3; D ambiguous. CDR3 size: 13 residues. Trimming took 7 bases from V and 2 from J, leaving 10 bases between them. Looked up from germline, CDR1 is MNHEY and CDR2 is SVGEGT. The CDR3 coding sequence is TGTGCCAGCATCGATGGGGTCACAGATACGCAGTATTTT. Amino acids: CASIDGVTDTQYF.

This chain connects TRBV5-4 to TRBJ1-1; possibly TRBD1 for D (6 bases). The V and J ends lost 6 bases and 4 bases respectively, with 19 bases between them. The CDR3 contains 15 residues. From germline, CDR1 is SGHNT and CDR2 YYREEE (reference sequence). The CDR3 nucleotides read TGTGCCAGCAACCCAAGCCAGGGACAAGCCACTGAAGCTTTCTTT. Translating gives CASNPSQGQATEAFF. Using reference TRBV5-4 and TRBJ1-1 for the parts outside the CDR3, the full variable domain is ETGVTQSPTHLIKTRGQQVTLRCSSQSGHNTVSWYQQALGQGPQFIFQYYREEENGRGNFPPRFSGLQFPNYSSELNVNALELDDSALYLCASNPSQGQATEAFFGQGTRLTVV.

The gene calls are TRBV7-8 and TRBJ2-5; TRBD2 agrees at 7 bases. CDR1 and CDR2 from the germline V gene are SGHVS and FQNEAQ. The CDR3 has 13 amino acids. Trimming took 0 bases from V and 5 from J; bases not matched to a gene: 0. The CDR3 region is CASSLAGGETQYF. CDR3 coding DNA: TGTGCCAGCAGCTTAGCGGGGGGGGAGACCCAGTACTTC.

The V gene is TRBV28, the J gene TRBJ1-6; 8 positions agree with TRBD1. V was pared by 5 bases and J by 9 bases, with 6 bases of the junction left unmatched. The CDR3 runs 14 residues. Germline V CDR1 and CDR2: MDHEN, SYDVKM. CDR3 nucleotide sequence: TGTGCCAGCAGTCCGACAGGGGTCACTTCACCCCTCCACTTT. Its translation is CASSPTGVTSPLHF.

V and J are TRBV12-3 or TRBV12-4 and TRBJ1-2; D unresolved. The V end lost 3 bases, the J end lost 6 bases, and 14 bases lay between the germline ends. The CDR3 loop spans 14 amino acids. The CDR3 here is CASSFEGAVNGYTF. The CDR3 region has the DNA TGTGCCAGCAGTTTTGAGGGCGCGGTAAATGGCTACACCTTC.

As regards this clonotype: An end of the junction differs from the germline gene, which may be a read error. The chain couples TRBV6-1 to TRBJ1-6; the match to TRBD1 covers 10 bases. Germline loops: CDR1 MNHNS, CDR2 SASEGT. The CDR3 loop spans 15 amino acids. The CDR3 nucleotides are TGTGCCCGCAGTGAAATAGGAGACAGGGGGCGACCCCTCCACTTT. Protein product: CARSEIGDRGRPLHF.

The V and J genes are TRBV12-3 or TRBV12-4 and TRBJ1-1; 8 bases map to TRBD1. CDR3 length: 14 amino acids. The V gene end was trimmed by 6 bases and the J gene end by 1 base; junction bases not matched to a gene: 4. This CDR3 reads CASRRTGPNTEAFF. CDR3 nucleotide sequence: TGTGCCAGCAGGCGGACAGGGCCGAACACTGAAGCTTTCTTT.

This clonotype counts as medium-sized. The CDR3 nucleotides are TGTGCCTGGAGTGTAAGGGGGGCAGATACGCAGTATTTT. Protein sequence: CAWSVRGADTQYF. The rearrangement links TRBV30 to TRBJ2-3; possibly TRBD1 or TRBD2 for D (6 bases each). The length of the CDR3 is 13 residues. Trimming pared 0 bases from V and 4 bases from J, leaving 8 bases between. Germline CDR1 GTSNPN, CDR2 SVGIG (reference sequence). Together with reference TRBV30 and TRBJ2-3, the CDR3 gives the full variable domain: SQTIHQWPATLVQPVGSPLSLECTVEGTSNPNLYWYRQAAGRGLQLLFYSVGIGQISSEVPQNLSASRPQDRQFILSSKKLLLSDSGFYLCAWSVRGADTQYFGPGTRLTVL.

This chain uses TRBV2 with TRBJ2-1; 10 nucleotides line up with TRBD1. V dropped 5 bases and J dropped 11; count of bases not matched to a gene: 9. Germline CDR1 and CDR2: SNHLY and FYNNEI. The CDR3 loop spans 14 amino acids. CDR3 protein: CASSLETGGAQQFF. In DNA, the CDR3 is TGTGCCAGCAGTCTGGAGACAGGGGGCGCGCAGCAGTTCTTC. Combining the CDR3 with reference TRBV2 and TRBJ2-1 gives the whole variable domain EPEVTQTPSHQVTQMGQEVILRCVPISNHLYFYWYRQILGQKVEFLVSFYNNEISEKSEIFDDQFSVERPDGSNFTLKIRSTKLEDSAMYFCASSLETGGAQQFFGPGTRLTVL.

V usage is TRBV2 and J usage is TRBJ1-2, with D possibly being TRBD1 (6 bases). Germline lookup yields CDR1 SNHLY and CDR2 FYNNEI. The CDR3 is 14 amino acids. V was trimmed by 6 bases and J by 0 bases, leaving 11 bases between them. The CDR3 loop is CASRRAGANYGYTF. The CDR3 DNA follows: TGTGCCAGCAGACGCGCAGGGGCTAACTATGGCTACACCTTC.

This rearrangement joins TRBV2 to TRBJ1-1; weak D call: TRBD1 (6 bases). Germline V gene sequence: CDR1 SNHLY, CDR2 FYNNEI. V was cut by 5 bases and J by 1 base, with 11 bases left in between. The CDR3 is made up of 14 amino acids. The CDR3: CASSRDITNTEAFF. CDR3 DNA sequence: TGTGCCAGCAGTCGGGACATTACGAACACTGAAGCTTTCTTT.

The CDR3 reads CASSIRTGDGYTF. The CDR3 DNA is TGTGCCAGTAGTATACGGACAGGGGATGGCTACACCTTC. This chain joins TRBV19 and TRBJ1-2; 9 nucleotides line up with TRBD1. The CDR3 sequence is 13 residues long. Germline V gene data show CDR1 as LNHDA and CDR2 as SQIVND (reference sequence). V shed 2 bases and J 6 bases; nucleotides not matched to a gene: 1.

V and J are TRBV5-6 and TRBJ2-1; 9 nucleotides align to TRBD2. CDR1 is SGHDT, CDR2 YYEEEE, per germline. CDR3 size: 14 residues. The trim removed 2 bases at V and 14 bases at J, leaving 11 bases unmatched. CDR3 amino acids: CASSLGGGAEWKFF. CDR3 DNA: TGTGCCAGCAGCTTAGGCGGGGGGGCCGAGTGGAAGTTCTTC. The variable domain in full, with the rest retrieved from reference TRBV5-6 and TRBJ2-1, is DAGVTQSPTHLIKTRGQQVTLRCSPKSGHDTVSWYQQALGQGPQFIFQYYEEEERQRGNFPDRFSGHQFPNYSSELNVNALLLGDSALYLCASSLGGGAEWKFFGPGTRLTVL.

This clonotype was observed a single time. The CDR3: CASRLAGPVGEVYTEAFF. CDR3 DNA sequence: TGTGCCTCTCGGTTGGCGGGCCCCGTGGGGGAAGTTTACACTGAAGCTTTCTTT. This rearrangement joins TRBV25-1 to TRBJ1-1; a weak D match, TRBD1 (5 bases). Germline-derived CDR1 and CDR2 are MGHDK and SYGVNS. The V and J ends lost 11 bases and 3 bases respectively, with 31 bases between them. This CDR3 spans 18 amino acids.

The chain has TRBV20-1 and TRBJ2-5; 10 positions match TRBD2. In germline, CDR1 is DFQATT, CDR2 SNEGSKA (reference sequence). After removal of 6 bases from V and 1 base from J, the junction contained 2 bases not matched to a gene. CDR3 length equals 13 residues. The DNA for the CDR3 is TGCAGTGCACCTAGCGGGGGCCAAGAGACCCAGTACTTC. Encoded protein: CSAPSGGQETQYF.

The V gene is TRBV15, the J gene TRBJ1-1, with D possibly matching TRBD1 (5 bases). This CDR3 is built from 14 residues. Trimming removed 3 bases at V and 6 bases at J, with 14 bases between. CDR1 is LNHNV and CDR2 is YYDKDF in the germline V gene (reference sequence). CDR3: CATSSLTAIPEAFF. Here the CDR3 DNA reads TGTGCCACCAGCAGCCTGACAGCCATCCCTGAAGCTTTCTTT.

The V call is TRBV19, the J call TRBJ1-1; TRBD1 agrees at 8 bases. CDR1 is LNHDA, CDR2 SQIVND, per germline (reference sequence). The CDR3 loop spans 15 amino acids. V gave up 5 bases and J gave up 6 bases; unmatched junction bases: 11. This CDR3 reads CASSVMTGDGPEAFF. CDR3 nucleotides: TGTGCCAGTAGTGTAATGACAGGGGACGGTCCTGAAGCTTTCTTT.

This clonotype has just one count. This chain uses TRBV24-1 with TRBJ1-2; D not certain. From germline, CDR1 is KGHDR and CDR2 SFDVKD. With 9 bases removed from V and 0 bases from J, the gap between germline ends came to 10 bases. The CDR3 length is 13 residues. The CDR3, as DNA: TGTGCCACCTCCAGTTGGCCTAACTATGGCTACACCTTC. Translation: CATSSWPNYGYTF.

This clonotype appeared a single time. The V and J genes are TRBV6-1 and TRBJ2-3; D unresolved. CDR1 is MNHNS, CDR2 SASEGT, per germline. CDR3 length: 12 residues. Trimming took off 6 bases at V and 0 bases at J, with 4 bases between the two ends. The CDR3 region has the DNA TGTGCCAGCAGAGTCAGCACAGATACGCAGTATTTT. Protein product: CASRVSTDTQYF.

Only a few counts were recorded for this clonotype. The V and J genes are TRBV20-1 and TRBJ2-3; no reliable D call. The CDR3 is 11 amino acids. From germline, CDR1 is DFQATT and CDR2 SNEGSKA (reference sequence). V was trimmed by 3 bases and J by 4 bases, leaving 5 bases between them. The CDR3 nucleotides read TGCAGTGCTAGTATACCAGATACGCAGTATTTT. Its translation is CSASIPDTQYF.

This chain links TRBV20-1 with TRBJ2-3, with D uncertain. This CDR3 comprises 12 residues. Trimming cost V 6 bases and J 0 bases, with 7 bases left between them. CDR1 is DFQATT and CDR2 is SNEGSKA in the germline V gene (reference sequence). CDR3 amino acids: CSAEPSTDTQYF. The CDR3 DNA follows: TGCAGTGCGGAGCCGAGCACAGATACGCAGTATTTT.

The gene calls are TRBV7-9 and TRBJ1-1; D is unresolved. Germline CDR1 and CDR2: SEHNR and FQNEAQ (reference sequence). Deletions cut 9 bases from V and 1 base from J, with 6 bases between. The CDR3 consists of 11 residues. The DNA of the CDR3 is TGTGCCAGTACAAAGAACACTGAAGCTTTCTTT. Amino acid sequence: CASTKNTEAFF.

This chain joins TRBV29-1 and TRBJ1-3; D is unresolved. Germline V gene lookup returns CDR1 SQVTM and CDR2 ANQGSEA. V was pared by 6 bases and J by 1 base, with 13 bases between. The CDR3 is 14 amino acids. CDR3 region: CSVAYYPSGNTIYF. As DNA, the CDR3 is TGCAGCGTAGCCTACTATCCTTCTGGAAACACCATATATTTT.

The CDR3 DNA sequence: TGTGCCAGCTCACCACCCCAGGGGGCCGGAGAGACCCAGTACTTC. As protein: CASSPPQGAGETQYF. The chain links TRBV18 to TRBJ2-5; 8 positions agree with TRBD1. The CDR3 runs to 15 residues. J was trimmed by 4 bases and V by 0 bases; bases with no gene match: 4. The germline V gene has CDR1 KGHSH and CDR2 LQKENI.

The rearrangement uses TRBV19 and TRBJ1-6; D is unclear. Trimming removed 3 bases from V and 5 bases from J, with 8 bases in between. The CDR3 is 14 amino acids. The germline CDR1 and CDR2 sequences are LNHDA and SQIVND (reference sequence). The CDR3 protein is CASSISADNSPLHF. The CDR3 DNA sequence: TGTGCCAGTAGTATCTCCGCGGATAATTCACCCCTCCACTTT.